The 9 T cell receptor beta chains listed next were all sequenced from one sample in a study of T cell responses to AZD1222 COVID-19 vaccine listed by TCRdb under 2021. The intended sense of this specimen's time point label: baseline before first vaccination. Library construction relied on the immunoSEQ multiplex PCR assay. The table was pulled from immuneACCESS by TCRdb, which kept in-frame rearrangements only. Such tables lose some clones; where checked, under half of the loss comes from unresolved V genes, and the rest has no known cause. For this sample there are about 120,000 clones; approximately 83% appear just once. The top ten clonotypes cover about 8.6% of the sample. The specimen comprised peripheral blood, sampled on day 0 of AZD1222 vaccination. The receptors here all came from an adult in good health.

The chain joins TRBV24-1 to TRBJ2-7; TRBD2 agrees at 11 bases. The CDR3 contains 12 residues. The germline V gene encodes CDR1 KGHDR and CDR2 SFDVKD. V was pared by 12 bases and J by 3 bases, with 3 bases of the junction left unmatched. The CDR3 sequence: CAPSGGIYEQYF. As DNA, the CDR3 is TGTGCCCCTAGCGGGGGGATCTACGAGCAGTACTTC.

The DNA for the CDR3 is TGTGCCAGCAGCCAAGCCCGCGACAGGGGGCCGGCGACTGAAGCTTTCTTT. Residues: CASSQARDRGPATEAFF. The gene calls are TRBV4-2 and TRBJ1-1; TRBD1 matches 10 bases. The germline V gene encodes CDR1 LGHNA and CDR2 YNFKEQ. J gave up 5 bases and V 1 base, and 10 bases lay outside the gene matches. The CDR3 runs 17 residues.

The chain couples TRBV29-1 to TRBJ2-2, with D unclear. Trimming took off 1 base at V and 0 bases at J, with 12 bases between the two ends. The germline CDR1 and CDR2 sequences are SQVTM and ANQGSEA. This CDR3 comprises 16 residues. The CDR3 DNA reads as TGCAGCGTTGAAGTCCTGGATGACGCGAACACCGGGGAGCTGTTTTTT. Protein: CSVEVLDDANTGELFF.

The chain joins TRBV30 to TRBJ2-3; the match to TRBD2 covers 15 bases. The germline V gene encodes CDR1 GTSNPN and CDR2 SVGIG (reference sequence). The CDR3 has 16 amino acids. V was clipped by 1 base and J by 8 bases; unmatched bases: 7. The CDR3 protein is CAWSDGLAGGFSTQYF. The CDR3 DNA follows: TGTGCCTGGAGTGACGGACTAGCGGGAGGGTTCAGTACGCAGTATTTT.

The chain employs TRBV20-1 and TRBJ1-2; D remains unclear. CDR3 length: 13 amino acids. Trimming shortened V by 4 bases and J by 13 bases, and 22 bases separated the two germline ends. CDR1 is DFQATT and CDR2 is SNEGSKA in the germline V gene (reference sequence). The CDR3 nucleotides read TGCAGTGCTAATGAATTGGACCAAACCCTCTCCACCTTC. Translating gives CSANELDQTLSTF.

This chain connects TRBV6-5 to TRBJ2-7; D perhaps matches TRBD1 (6 bases). The germline V and J ends were trimmed by 2 bases and 3 bases, with 11 bases remaining between them. This CDR3 has 14 amino acids. Germline V CDR1 and CDR2: MNHEY, SVGAGI. The CDR3 protein is CASSYEGGFYEQYF. DNA of the CDR3: TGTGCCAGCAGTTACGAAGGGGGATTCTACGAGCAGTACTTC.

The V gene is TRBV19, the J gene TRBJ1-4, with 8 bases matching TRBD1. The CDR3 is 17 amino acids. Germline V gives CDR1 LNHDA, CDR2 SQIVND (reference sequence). The trim removed 5 bases at V and 2 bases at J, leaving 10 bases unmatched. CDR3 amino acids: CASSVMAGTGTNEKLFF. CDR3 nucleotides: TGTGCCAGTAGTGTTATGGCCGGGACAGGCACTAATGAAAAACTGTTTTTT.

Only one count was recorded for this clone. The V call is TRBV19, the J call TRBJ2-7, with TRBD2 matching over 7 bases. CDR3 length: 14 amino acids. Germline V gene data show CDR1 as LNHDA and CDR2 as SQIVND (reference sequence). The J segment lost 6 bases and the V segment lost 4 bases, leaving 9 bases of the junction unmatched. This CDR3 reads CASSTSSGVGEQYF. CDR3 coding DNA: TGTGCCAGTAGTACCTCTAGCGGAGTGGGCGAGCAGTACTTC.

In DNA form, the CDR3 reads TGTGCCAGCAAGACCCTTAGCGACACCGGGGAGCTGTTTTTT. Translation gives CASKTLSDTGELFF. The gene calls are TRBV14 and TRBJ2-2, with a tentative D call TRBD2 (5 bases). CDR1 is SGHDN and CDR2 is FVKESK in the germline V gene. V lost 7 bases to trimming and J lost 3 bases, with 12 bases between them. The CDR3 totals 14 residues.